The 7 T cell receptor beta chains below were found in one sample sequenced in a study of spatial heterogeneity in lung cancer. General study findings and limits: Intratumoral expanded alpha and beta TCR counts were found to track tumor mutation counts.

Their antigen targets remain unknown. TCRdb re-called the 5' RACE reads through MiXCR, storing one row per CDR3 protein. The table shows several thousand distinct CDR3 sequences, with approximately 10% occurring only once. Time point reported: sample taken at primary tumor resection. Sequenced material: lung tumor tissue, taken at surgery. Receptors originate from a male donor with early-stage non-small cell lung cancer.

The chain recombines TRBV19 with TRBJ2-5; possible D gene TRBD2, 6 bases. Trimming took off 6 bases at V and 5 bases at J, with 13 bases between the two ends. The CDR3 contains 13 residues. Germline CDR1 LNHDA, CDR2 SQIVND (reference sequence). CDR3 in DNA: TGTGCCAGTAGCCGGGGGAGGAGGGAGACCCAGTACTTC. This codes for CASSRGRRETQYF.

Relative to its sample, this clonotype is medium-sized (0.01 to 0.1%). The rearrangement joins TRBV19 to TRBJ1-5; D is possibly TRBD1 (6 bases). Germline assignment: CDR1 LNHDA and CDR2 SQIVND (reference sequence). Trimming took 5 bases from V and 5 from J, leaving 10 bases between them. This CDR3 region has 13 residues. The CDR3 DNA reads TGTGCCAGTAGTTTGACAGGTGATCAGCCCCAGCATTTT. Protein product: CASSLTGDQPQHF.

This clonotype was seen ten or more times. The chain employs TRBV10-3 and TRBJ2-3; D possibly corresponds to TRBD1 (6 bases). The germline V and J ends were trimmed by 2 bases and 3 bases, with 15 bases remaining between them. Germline assignment: CDR1 ENHRY and CDR2 SYGVKD. The CDR3 spans 16 residues. Here the CDR3 DNA reads TGTGCCATCAGTGAGGGCACAAACAGGGCGACAGATACGCAGTATTTT. Its protein is CAISEGTNRATDTQYF.

This clonotype showed up just a few times. The rearrangement links TRBV29-1 to TRBJ2-1; D call uncertain. The CDR3 is 12 amino acids. Trimming removed 3 bases at V and 7 bases at J, with 10 bases between. Germline V lookup: CDR1 SQVTM, CDR2 ANQGSEA. The CDR3 loop reads CSVEFGSNEQFF. The CDR3, as DNA: TGCAGCGTTGAGTTTGGGTCGAATGAGCAGTTCTTC.

This clonotype was recorded at least ten times. The genes are TRBV5-1 and TRBJ2-1; D is perhaps TRBD1 (5 bases). CDR1 is SGHRS, CDR2 YFSETQ, per germline. The CDR3 totals 16 residues. V lost 4 bases, J lost 7 bases, and 21 bases lay in between. CDR3 coding DNA: TGCGCCAGCAGCAAACAGGCGACTTTCCCCCAAAATGAGCAGTTCTTC. Protein product: CASSKQATFPQNEQFF.

This clonotype was picked up a small number of times. This rearrangement joins TRBV7-9 to TRBJ2-2; weak D call: TRBD1 (6 bases). V was clipped by 4 bases and J by 6 bases, with 12 bases between them. CDR3 size: 14 residues. CDR1 is SEHNR, CDR2 FQNEAQ, per germline (reference sequence). The CDR3, as DNA: TGTGCCAGCAGCTCCAATGGGGGCGCCGGGGAGCTGTTTTTT. This translates into CASSSNGGAGELFF.

This clonotype occurred a few times. The chain employs TRBV10-3 and TRBJ2-3; D gene unclear. Germline V gene data show CDR1 as ENHRY and CDR2 as SYGVKD. The CDR3 sequence is 17 residues long. Trimming cost V 6 bases and J 1 base, with 20 bases left between them. The CDR3: CAISPTGWNPGTDTQYF. Here the CDR3 DNA reads TGTGCCATCAGCCCTACTGGGTGGAACCCCGGCACAGATACGCAGTATTTT.